This entry lists 18 T cell receptor beta chains sequenced from one sample in a study of cytomegalovirus exposure and HLA in healthy donors. TCRdb keeps only in-frame clones here, not all; method: immunoSEQ multiplex PCR. The data show approximately 230,000 clones, 87% seen once. Sequencing used PBMCs. The receptors originated from a man between 18 and 29 years old in good health and CMV-seropositive.

The chain links TRBV11-3 to TRBJ1-1, with D perhaps TRBD1 (5 bases). CDR1 is SGHNT and CDR2 is YENEEA in the germline V gene. Trimming stripped 0 bases from V and 0 bases from J, with 8 bases between. The CDR3 spans 15 residues. The CDR3 region has the DNA TGTGCCAGCAGCTTAGATCGGGGGGTGAACACTGAAGCTTTCTTT. The encoded protein is CASSLDRGVNTEAFF.

The chain has TRBV6-1 and TRBJ2-5, with unresolved D. The V end lost 4 bases, the J end lost 1 base, and 10 bases lay between the germline ends. The CDR3 loop spans 14 amino acids. Germline CDR1 and CDR2: MNHNS and SASEGT. The CDR3 nucleotides read TGTGCCAGCAGTGGTTTCGGCGGCCAAGAGACCCAGTACTTC. Amino acid sequence: CASSGFGGQETQYF.

V gene TRBV18 combines with J gene TRBJ1-1, with no clear D. The V and J ends lost 0 bases and 1 base respectively, with 12 bases between them. The CDR3 consists of 16 residues. Germline loops: CDR1 KGHSH, CDR2 LQKENI. CDR3 sequence (DNA): TGTGCCAGCTCACCACCGGGGTTGGTTAGGAACACTGAAGCTTTCTTT. Protein product: CASSPPGLVRNTEAFF.

This sequence joins TRBV6-6 and TRBJ2-1; no definite D call. The CDR3 contains 15 residues. V lost 2 bases and J 0 bases, leaving 8 bases between the germline ends. The germline V gene has CDR1 MNHNY and CDR2 SVGAGI (reference sequence). This chain's CDR3 is CASSYGPSSYNEQFF. For the CDR3, the DNA is TGTGCCAGCAGTTACGGACCTAGCTCCTACAATGAGCAGTTCTTC.

CDR3 loop: CAWSAGGGQPQHF. The CDR3, as DNA: TGTGCCTGGAGCGCAGGGGGCGGGCAGCCCCAGCATTTT. V usage is TRBV30 and J usage is TRBJ1-5; 8 positions match TRBD1. The CDR3 loop spans 13 amino acids. Germline V CDR1 and CDR2: GTSNPN, SVGIG (reference sequence). Trimming removed 3 bases from V and 7 bases from J; junction bases left unmatched: 5.

The rearrangement joins TRBV25-1 to TRBJ1-3; D call uncertain. The CDR3 covers 17 residues. The germline V gene has CDR1 MGHDK and CDR2 SYGVNS. The V end lost 5 bases, the J end lost 2 bases, and 19 bases lay between the germline ends. The CDR3 region has the DNA TGTGCCAGCAGTCCCAAGCCCAGTTCGAACCCTGGAAACACCATATATTTT. It codes for CASSPKPSSNPGNTIYF.

The V gene is TRBV2, the J gene TRBJ1-1; D gene ambiguous. Deletions cut 3 bases from V and 5 bases from J, with 16 bases between. This CDR3 comprises 15 residues. Germline values: CDR1 SNHLY, CDR2 FYNNEI. Here the CDR3 reads CASSELILMGTEAFF. The CDR3 DNA reads TGTGCCAGCAGTGAGCTTATCTTGATGGGTACTGAAGCTTTCTTT.

This rearrangement joins TRBV2 to TRBJ1-5; TRBD1 might be the D (6 bases). The V and J ends lost 6 bases and 6 bases respectively, with 9 bases between them. Germline lookup yields CDR1 SNHLY and CDR2 FYNNEI. The CDR3 consists of 12 residues. The DNA of the CDR3 is TGTGCCAGCAGGGGGGGCGGTCAGCCCCAGCATTTT. Its protein is CASRGGGQPQHF.

V usage is TRBV6-5 and J usage is TRBJ1-4; tentatively, D is TRBD1 (5 bases). V was cut by 1 base and J by 2 bases, with 11 bases left in between. CDR3 length: 16 residues. Germline lookup yields CDR1 MNHEY and CDR2 SVGAGI. This CDR3 is CASSYFGGRTNEKLFF. The CDR3 nucleotides read TGTGCCAGCAGTTACTTCGGGGGAAGGACTAATGAAAAACTGTTTTTT.

This sequence joins TRBV5-6 and TRBJ1-2, with TRBD1 as a possible D gene (6 bases). CDR3 size: 15 residues. The germline CDR1 and CDR2 sequences are SGHDT and YYEEEE. Trimming shortened V by 6 bases and J by 2 bases, and 17 bases separated the two germline ends. The CDR3 spells CASTWGDTRNYGYTF. CDR3 DNA sequence: TGTGCCAGCACCTGGGGGGACACCCGAAACTATGGCTACACCTTC.

This clone occurred once. This chain uses TRBV5-6 with TRBJ2-3; a possible D gene is TRBD1 (6 bases). Trimming removed 4 bases at V and 0 bases at J, with 15 bases between. The CDR3 is 16 residues long. CDR1 and CDR2 (germline): SGHDT, YYEEEE. CDR3 amino acids: CASSQGPKSSTDTQYF. For the CDR3, the DNA is TGTGCCAGCAGCCAGGGGCCAAAGTCCAGCACAGATACGCAGTATTTT. Combining the CDR3 with reference TRBV5-6 and TRBJ2-3 gives the whole variable domain DAGVTQSPTHLIKTRGQQVTLRCSPKSGHDTVSWYQQALGQGPQFIFQYYEEEERQRGNFPDRFSGHQFPNYSSELNVNALLLGDSALYLCASSQGPKSSTDTQYFGPGTRLTVL.

The rearrangement links TRBV29-1 to TRBJ2-3; TRBD1 matches at 9 bases. The germline CDR1 and CDR2 sequences are SQVTM and ANQGSEA. This CDR3 is built from 15 residues. With 6 bases clipped from V and 4 bases from J, the junction kept 11 bases outside the gene matches. CDR3 sequence: CSVLGQGTLPDTQYF. The CDR3 bases are TGCAGCGTCCTTGGACAGGGGACGTTACCAGATACGCAGTATTTT.

This clone was detected only a few times. This chain connects TRBV4-1 to TRBJ2-5, with 8 bases aligning to TRBD1. This CDR3 is built from 14 residues. V shed 4 bases, J shed 4 bases, and the junction held 5 bases outside the gene matches. Germline values: CDR1 MGHRA, CDR2 YSYEKL. CDR3 sequence reads: CASSLVTGVETQYF. The DNA of the CDR3 is TGCGCCAGCAGCCTAGTGACAGGGGTAGAGACCCAGTACTTC.

This sequence joins TRBV2 and TRBJ2-7; possibly TRBD1 or TRBD2 for D (5 bases each). This CDR3 is 13 amino acids long. CDR1 SNHLY and CDR2 FYNNEI come from the germline V gene. V shed 6 bases and J shed 7 bases, with 16 bases lying between them. CDR3 residues: CASRGDGMGEQYF. The CDR3 region has the DNA TGTGCCAGCAGGGGGGACGGCATGGGAGAGCAGTACTTC.

The genes are TRBV7-3 and TRBJ2-7; 7 bases match TRBD1. V was pared by 4 bases and J by 2 bases, with 5 bases of the junction left unmatched. CDR1 and CDR2 (germline): SGHTA, FQGTGA. This CDR3 has 14 amino acids. CDR3 in amino acids: CASSSTGTAYEQYF. DNA for the CDR3: TGTGCCAGCAGCTCCACCGGGACAGCCTACGAGCAGTACTTC.

This clone was picked up one time. This sequence joins TRBV27 and TRBJ2-2, with D tentatively TRBD1 (6 bases). Trimming removed 4 bases from V and 4 bases from J, with 10 bases in between. Germline assignment: CDR1 MNHEY and CDR2 SMNVEV (reference sequence). CDR3 length equals 14 residues. The CDR3 nucleotides are TGTGCCAGCAGTTCTCAGGGGATCACCGGGGAGCTGTTTTTT. Protein product: CASSSQGITGELFF.

The chain combines TRBV11-3 with TRBJ1-5; D is unresolved. Trimming removed 1 base from V and 4 bases from J, with 17 bases in between. The CDR3 length is 17 residues. Germline CDR1 SGHNT, CDR2 YENEEA. In DNA form, the CDR3 reads TGTGCCAGCAGCTTAGGGTCGGGGTGCGGGATAAATCAGCCCCAGCATTTT. It yields the protein CASSLGSGCGINQPQHF.

The sample holds one count of this clone. The gene calls are TRBV7-6 and TRBJ2-1; D is possibly TRBD1 (6 bases). Germline values: CDR1 SGHVS, CDR2 FNYEAQ. The CDR3 extends over 13 amino acids. V was trimmed by 4 bases and J by 6 bases, leaving 10 bases between them. For the CDR3, the DNA is TGTGCCAGCAGCTCCGGACAGATCAATGAGCAGTTCTTC. Amino acids: CASSSGQINEQFF.